This section outlines one T cell receptor (beta chain) sequence together with its context. The target antigen is unknown. This sample was included in a study of cytomegalovirus exposure and HLA in healthy donors. CDR1 is LNHDA, CDR2 SQIVND, per germline (reference sequence). Trimming took off 6 bases at V and 2 bases at J, with 16 bases between the two ends. The CDR3 spans 15 residues. Amplification used 60 Vbeta primers and 13 Jbeta primers. The protocol was immunoSEQ multiplex PCR, while the TCRdb copy is restricted to in-frame clones and leaves out a portion. Its clone listing holds about 120,000 clones. Study-wide results and limits: Cytomegalovirus-associated TCR beta chains were listed, numbering approximately 150. Several of the most significant clusters appeared, in a later analysis, to be linked to common viral pathogens.

Sequencing used PBMCs. This TCR was recovered from a man younger than 35 in good health and CMV-seronegative. V and J are TRBV19 and TRBJ2-5; D gene uncertain. CDR3 amino acids: CASSGTSLLQETQYF. The CDR3 nucleotides are TGTGCCAGTAGCGGCACCAGCCTACTACAAGAGACCCAGTACTTC.